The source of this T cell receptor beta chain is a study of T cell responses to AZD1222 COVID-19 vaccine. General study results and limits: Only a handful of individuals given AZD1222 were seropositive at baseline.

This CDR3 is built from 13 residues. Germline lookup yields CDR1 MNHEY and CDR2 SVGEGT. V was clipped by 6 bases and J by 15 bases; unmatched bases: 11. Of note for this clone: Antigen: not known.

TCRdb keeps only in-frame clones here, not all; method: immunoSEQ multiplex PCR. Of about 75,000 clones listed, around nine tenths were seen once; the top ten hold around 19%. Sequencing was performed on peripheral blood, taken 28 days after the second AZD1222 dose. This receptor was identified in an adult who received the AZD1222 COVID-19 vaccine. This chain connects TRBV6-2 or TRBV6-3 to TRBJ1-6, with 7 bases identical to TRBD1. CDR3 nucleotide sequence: TGTGCCAGCAGCTCCGGACAGGCCCATGGCCTCCACTTT. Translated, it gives CASSSGQAHGLHF.